A selection of T cell receptor beta chains follows, all from one sample in a study of cytomegalovirus exposure and HLA in healthy donors. Repertoires were generated with immunoSEQ multiplex PCR, while TCRdb's copy carries only in-frame clones and drops some. The sample records approximately 120,000 clones, approximately 17% being singletons. The specimen sequenced was PBMCs. The receptors originated from a female donor in good health and CMV-seropositive. The CDR3 runs from the conserved cysteine through the conserved F or W. A D gene is named only where the DNA matches it firmly. Rows give clone size only sometimes, using once, few, many, or a class for an expanded clone.

d_call	clone_size	v_call	j_call	cdr3_nt	cdr3_aa
TRBD1	NA	TRBV19	TRBJ2-1	TGTGCCAGTAGTATCGGGACAGGGGGCTTGTACAATGAGCAGTTCTTC	CASSIGTGGLYNEQFF
TRBD2	few	TRBV27	TRBJ2-7	TGTGCCAGCAGCCCCCTTTATAGCGGGGAGTACTACGAGCAGTACTTC	CASSPLYSGEYYEQYF
TRBD1	few	TRBV27	TRBJ2-1	TGTGCCAGCACCCGGGACAGGGAGGGCGATGAGCAGTTCTTC	CASTRDREGDEQFF
NA	few	TRBV4-1	TRBJ2-6	TGCGCCAGCAGCCAATTAGGGGCCTCTGGGGCCAACGTCCTGACTTTC	CASSQLGASGANVLTF
TRBD1	NA	TRBV28	TRBJ1-1	TGTGCCAGCAGACTCCACGGGGACAGGAACACTGAAGCTTTCTTT	CASRLHGDRNTEAFF
NA	NA	TRBV6-1	TRBJ2-5	TGTGCCAGCAGCCAAAGACGGGGAGGAGAGACCCAGTACTTC	CASSQRRGGETQYF
NA	few	TRBV7-8	TRBJ2-7	TGTGCCAGCAGCCCGCAGGGCTGGGAGCAGTACTTC	CASSPQGWEQYF
NA	NA	TRBV19	TRBJ1-5	TGTGCCAGTAGAAGTGTAGGGGCCCGGCAGCCCCAGCATTTT	CASRSVGARQPQHF
NA	NA	TRBV11-2	TRBJ2-1	TGTGCCAGCAGCAGACAGGTAGTCAATGAGCAGTTCTTC	CASSRQVVNEQFF
TRBD2	few	TRBV5-4	TRBJ2-4	TGTGCCAGCAGCTTGGCGGGACTAGCGGTAAACATTCAGTACTTC	CASSLAGLAVNIQYF
TRBD2	NA	TRBV9	TRBJ2-1	TGTGCCACACCCGGGACTAGCGGGACCAATGAGCAGTTCTTC	CATPGTSGTNEQFF
NA	few	TRBV6-1	TRBJ2-5	TGTGCCAGCAGTGATACCCGGCGGGCGGGGGCTTGGGAGACCCAGTACTTC	CASSDTRRAGAWETQYF
TRBD1	NA	TRBV4-2	TRBJ1-2	TGTGCCAGCAGCCGATCGGACAGGGGAGCATATGGCTACACCTTC	CASSRSDRGAYGYTF
NA	NA	TRBV6-5	TRBJ1-1	TGTGCCAGCAGTTACGGCACTGCGGCCGGGTTTGTTTTCTTT	CASSYGTAAGFVFF
TRBD1	few	TRBV9	TRBJ2-3	TGTGCCAGCAGCGCCCGGGACAGGGGCACAGATACGCAGTATTTT	CASSARDRGTDTQYF
NA	NA	TRBV6-5	TRBJ1-1	TGTGCCAGCAGCTTAGGACAGAACACTGAAGCTTTCTTT	CASSLGQNTEAFF
NA	once	TRBV5-1	TRBJ2-7	TGCGCCAGCAGCTTGAAGGGGGAGAGGGGGGGCGAGCAGTACTTC	CASSLKGERGGEQYF
NA	few	TRBV7-9	TRBJ1-1	TGTGCCAGCAGCCGAACGGCGGTTTGGACTGAAGCTTTCTTT	CASSRTAVWTEAFF
NA	few	TRBV7-9	TRBJ1-1	TGTGCCAGCAGCCACCCCATTTTCGCGATGAGTCCTGAAGCTTTCTTT	CASSHPIFAMSPEAFF
TRBD2	NA	TRBV5-1	TRBJ2-1	TGCGCCAGCAGCCCAAGGACTAGCGGGGGGGTATACAATGAGCAGTTCTTC	CASSPRTSGGVYNEQFF
NA	few	TRBV7-2	TRBJ2-3	TGTGCCAGCAGCCCGGACTTCACAGATACGCAGTATTTT	CASSPDFTDTQYF
TRBD2	NA	TRBV9	TRBJ2-7	TGTGCCAGCAGCGTAGCAGCGGGAGCCTACGAGCAGTACTTC	CASSVAAGAYEQYF
TRBD2	few	TRBV9	TRBJ2-3	TGTGCCAGCAGCGCCTCTAGCGGGAGAACAGATACGCAGTATTTT	CASSASSGRTDTQYF
NA	few	TRBV5-6	TRBJ1-1	TGTGCCAGCAGCCCTGGAGGGAGGAACACTGAAGCTTTCTTT	CASSPGGRNTEAFF
NA	NA	TRBV28	TRBJ1-5	TGTGCCACCGGGTTTAACCCTTCAGAAGAAGGGGATCAGCCCCAGCATTTT	CATGFNPSEEGDQPQHF
NA	few	TRBV7-9	TRBJ2-7	TGTGCCAGCAGCTTAAGCCGCGGGGCCAAGGCGTCCTACGAGCAGTACTTC	CASSLSRGAKASYEQYF
TRBD1	few	TRBV28	TRBJ1-4	TGTGCCAGCAGTCCCACCGGGACAGTCAATGAAAAACTGTTTTTT	CASSPTGTVNEKLFF
NA	few	TRBV6-1	TRBJ2-2	TGTGCCAGTACAGGGAACACCGGGGAGCTGTTTTTT	CASTGNTGELFF
TRBD1	NA	TRBV28	TRBJ2-5	TGTGCCAGCAGCACTAACGTGAGACAGGGGTATTTGAGTAAGACCCAGTACTTC	CASSTNVRQGYLSKTQYF
TRBD2	NA	TRBV15	TRBJ2-1	TGTGCCACCAGCAGACGACCGGGACTAGGATCTAACAATGAGCAGTTCTTC	CATSRRPGLGSNNEQFF
TRBD1	few	TRBV30	TRBJ1-1	TGTGCCTGGAGTTCCCTGGACAGGGGAATGACTGAAGCTTTCTTT	CAWSSLDRGMTEAFF
NA	NA	TRBV9	TRBJ2-1	TGTGCCAGCAGTGTCTCCAGCTCCTACAATGAGCAGTTCTTC	CASSVSSSYNEQFF
NA	few	TRBV4-3	TRBJ1-1	TGCGCCAGCAGCCAAGCGACGCGGGTTTTCTTT	CASSQATRVFF
TRBD2	NA	TRBV30	TRBJ2-3	TGTGCCTGGAGTGTCGGGGCGGGAGTCCCAGATACGCAGTATTTT	CAWSVGAGVPDTQYF
NA	NA	TRBV6-1	TRBJ2-2	TGTGCCAGCAGACAGCCTCCGAACACCGGGGAGCTGTTTTTT	CASRQPPNTGELFF
NA	few	TRBV5-1	TRBJ1-4	TGCGCCAGCAGCTTGGAGTTCGGGGGGGAACTGTTTTTT	CASSLEFGGELFF
TRBD2	few	TRBV5-1	TRBJ2-5	TGCGCCAGCAGCTTCTTCGGGGGGGCCGAGACCCAGTACTTC	CASSFFGGAETQYF
TRBD2	few	TRBV2	TRBJ2-3	TGTGCCAGCAGTGAGCGCCCGGCTAGCGGGGGAACCCGCCCAGATACGCAGTATTTT	CASSERPASGGTRPDTQYF
NA	NA	TRBV20-1	TRBJ2-7	TGCAGTGCTCCCCGTAACTACGAGCAGTACTTC	CSAPRNYEQYF
TRBD1	few	TRBV5-1	TRBJ2-7	TGCGCCAGCAGCTTACAGGGGAACGAGCAGTACTTC	CASSLQGNEQYF
TRBD2	NA	TRBV5-1	TRBJ2-3	TGCGCCAGCGCCCAGACTAGCGCGGCCACAGATACGCAGTATTTT	CASAQTSAATDTQYF
NA	NA	TRBV7-6	TRBJ2-5	TGTGCCAGCAGCTTCCGGGAGACCCAGTACTTC	CASSFRETQYF
TRBD1	few	TRBV10-3	TRBJ1-1	TGTGCCATCAGTGAAGGGACAGGGAATGGGGCCACTGAAGCTTTCTTT	CAISEGTGNGATEAFF
TRBD1	NA	TRBV9	TRBJ2-4	TGTGCCAGCGGGTACAGGGGAAAGGTCATTCAGTACTTC	CASGYRGKVIQYF
NA	NA	TRBV28	TRBJ1-3	TGTGCCAGCAGTCTCCACTCACAGGGTTATGGAAACACCATATATTTT	CASSLHSQGYGNTIYF
NA	NA	TRBV6-1	TRBJ1-4	TGTGCCAGCAGTACCCAGGGAAATGAAAAACTGTTTTTT	CASSTQGNEKLFF
TRBD1	NA	TRBV7-9	TRBJ1-1	TGTGCCAGCAGCTTAACAGGGGATGTCACTGAAGCTTTCTTT	CASSLTGDVTEAFF
NA	few	TRBV5-1	TRBJ2-2	TGCGCCAGCCGTAAACCCCAGGGTAACTCGAACACCGGGGAGCTGTTTTTT	CASRKPQGNSNTGELFF
NA	few	TRBV2	TRBJ2-5	TGTGCCAGCAGTGTGGCCCAAGAGACCCAGTACTTC	CASSVAQETQYF
NA	few	TRBV7-9	TRBJ1-2	TGTGCCAGCAGCTTAGAGGGACTCGGCGGCTACACCTTC	CASSLEGLGGYTF
NA	once	TRBV5-1	TRBJ2-1	TGCGCCAGCAGCCCGAAGGGGTACAATGAGCAGTTCTTC	CASSPKGYNEQFF
TRBD1	NA	TRBV7-9	TRBJ1-5	TGTGCCAGCAGCCACCGGGACAGGGATCAGCCCCAGCATTTT	CASSHRDRDQPQHF
TRBD2	NA	TRBV2	TRBJ2-2	TGTGCCAGCAGTGCCAGCGGGGGTGAATACGGGGAGCTGTTTTTT	CASSASGGEYGELFF
NA	NA	TRBV4-1	TRBJ2-5	TGCGCCAGCAGCCAAGGCCCTTACAGTTGGGCAGAGACCCAGTACTTC	CASSQGPYSWAETQYF
NA	NA	TRBV5-1	TRBJ2-7	TGCGCCAGCAGCTTGGCGGGGACTTACTACGAGCAGTACTTC	CASSLAGTYYEQYF
NA	few	TRBV6-5	TRBJ2-5	TGTGCCAGCAGTTATCTAGGGGGTGAGACCCAGTACTTC	CASSYLGGETQYF
NA	NA	TRBV4-1	TRBJ1-4	TGCGCCAGCAGCCAAGCCGGGAAACTGTTTTTT	CASSQAGKLFF
TRBD1	NA	TRBV7-6	TRBJ1-1	TGTGCCAGCAGCTTAGGGACAGGGGGCGGTGAGGCTGAAGCTTTCTTT	CASSLGTGGGEAEAFF